This is a list of T cell receptor beta chains from one sample in a study of shared T cell receptors in the human thymus. Profiled with immunoSEQ multiplex PCR; TCRdb holds only in-frame clones, not every one. The data hold some 720,000 clones, with 88% observed a single time. The sample also formed part of further work on human thymus T cells.

Sequences were obtained from thymocytes. Receptor source: a boy in the first two years of life with a congenital heart defect. Each CDR3 is given with its conserved first and last residue.

v_call	j_call	cdr3_length	cdr3_aa
TRBV27	TRBJ1-2	13	CASTPGPNYGYTF
TRBV7-9	TRBJ1-2	14	CASSSFVPGQHNTF
TRBV5-1	TRBJ2-5	15	CASSLVTAERETQYF
TRBV5-4	TRBJ2-3	17	CASSEPGLADNTDTQYF
TRBV30	TRBJ1-4	17	CAWSVGTGEGLYEKLFF
TRBV2	TRBJ2-1	18	CASSEAPRTSGAGNEQFF
TRBV25-1	TRBJ1-4	15	CASSAPGWVGEKLFF
TRBV19	TRBJ2-2	15	CASSGSLPHTGELFF
TRBV7-3	TRBJ2-1	16	CASSLTGGRRDNEQFF
TRBV25-1	TRBJ2-1	16	CASRDRRGSGRYEQFF
TRBV14	TRBJ2-5	14	CASSQDQDGETQYF
TRBV11-3	TRBJ2-2	20	CASSPGGGLAVNKGTGELFF
TRBV19	TRBJ1-3	19	CASSVRQGAQEEPGNTIYF
TRBV7-2	TRBJ2-7	15	CASSPWTSRGYEQYF
TRBV19	TRBJ1-5	16	CASREGGQGILQPQHF
TRBV18	TRBJ2-1	16	CASSPSGRSSYNEQFF
TRBV7-2	TRBJ2-3	13	CASSPSPPDTQYF
TRBV18	TRBJ1-2	14	CASSPGQLNYGYTF
TRBV6-6	TRBJ2-3	13	CASTLSRADTQYF
TRBV7-9	TRBJ1-1	13	CASSQDRGTEAFF
TRBV28	TRBJ1-5	16	CASSELGLVGDQPQHF
TRBV30	TRBJ2-6	17	CALEQGRAPSGANVLTF
TRBV27	TRBJ1-5	13	CASSPDSARPQHF
TRBV19	TRBJ2-5	17	CASSGRLAGEWDETQYF
TRBV4-1	TRBJ2-3	17	CASSQETGQGDTDTQYF
TRBV4-3	TRBJ1-5	14	CASSQVLGGWPQHF
TRBV6-6	TRBJ1-5	16	CASSPRDSEPNQPQHF
TRBV27	TRBJ2-3	18	CASSLSPSVASSTDTQYF
TRBV10-1	TRBJ1-5	13	CASSVRGNQPQHF
TRBV7-9	TRBJ1-3	16	CASSLLPTPSGNTIYF
TRBV5-4	TRBJ1-2	16	CASSLGRRGATYGYTF
TRBV5-1	TRBJ2-7	19	CASSCRGQGKGDNDYEQYF
TRBV28	TRBJ2-4	17	CASSPGKGAFLFDIQYF
TRBV7-9	TRBJ2-7	14	CASSPLGWSYEQYF
TRBV27	TRBJ2-1	15	CASSSGLAGRNEQFF
TRBV30	TRBJ2-7	16	CAWSVPPGLADHEQYF
TRBV19	TRBJ1-1	16	CASSIGSWEGNTEAFF